This is a list of T cell receptor beta chains from one sample in a study of monozygotic twins with inflammatory bowel disease. TCRdb reprocessed the 5' RACE reads, keeping one entry per CDR3 protein, no DNA. Its table records hundreds of thousands of distinct CDR3 sequences. Sequencing was carried out using blood. These receptors were collected from a human donor with ulcerative colitis or Crohn's disease, or a healthy co-twin of an affected twin (not recorded which). Both conserved end residues are part of each CDR3. Fields, in order: V gene, J gene, CDR3 protein.

V gene: TRBV5-1; J gene: TRBJ1-5; CDR3 protein: CASSKAGDSNQPQHF
V gene: TRBV20-1; J gene: TRBJ2-5; CDR3 protein: CSASDGMTVQETQYF
V gene: TRBV24-1; J gene: TRBJ2-1; CDR3 protein: CATSDPGYPGSSYNEQFF
V gene: TRBV6-4; J gene: TRBJ2-6; CDR3 protein: CASSPGAGMLGAPDPKGANVLTF
V gene: TRBV10-3; J gene: TRBJ1-1; CDR3 protein: CAISEGPLGTEAFF
V gene: TRBV20-1; J gene: TRBJ2-3; CDR3 protein: CSARTGQVEADTQYF
V gene: TRBV4-3; J gene: TRBJ2-7; CDR3 protein: CASGRQRPENYEQYF
V gene: TRBV18; J gene: TRBJ1-2; CDR3 protein: CASSPIDRDLGYTF
V gene: TRBV20-1; J gene: TRBJ2-4; CDR3 protein: CSAISTLAKNIQYF
V gene: TRBV12-3/TRBV12-4; J gene: TRBJ2-7; CDR3 protein: CASSLASGTPAMYF
V gene: TRBV7-2; J gene: TRBJ1-2; CDR3 protein: CASSNTERGYTF
V gene: TRBV23-1; J gene: TRBJ2-7; CDR3 protein: CASSQYSGKGIAGALSYEQYF
V gene: TRBV12-3/TRBV12-4; J gene: TRBJ2-7; CDR3 protein: CASSSGHTDMRYYEQYF
V gene: TRBV28; J gene: TRBJ2-7; CDR3 protein: CASSYSGAEQYF
V gene: TRBV16; J gene: TRBJ2-7; CDR3 protein: CASSQSVTSSYEQYF
V gene: TRBV5-1; J gene: TRBJ2-7; CDR3 protein: CASSLRQVVGEQYF
V gene: TRBV5-1; J gene: TRBJ1-2; CDR3 protein: CASSPGGRANYGYTF
V gene: TRBV19; J gene: TRBJ2-7; CDR3 protein: CASSIEAHEQYF
V gene: TRBV11-2; J gene: TRBJ2-1; CDR3 protein: CASRERDWSYNEQFF
V gene: TRBV27; J gene: TRBJ2-3; CDR3 protein: CVSNKGRPGDTQYF
V gene: TRBV20-1; J gene: TRBJ2-5; CDR3 protein: CSANPSGTGKETQYF
V gene: TRBV7-2; J gene: TRBJ1-2; CDR3 protein: CASSNRQSNYGYTF
V gene: TRBV4-3; J gene: TRBJ1-4; CDR3 protein: CASSQDRANEKLFF
V gene: TRBV7-8; J gene: TRBJ2-7; CDR3 protein: CASSSLGTSGRVYEQYF
V gene: TRBV29-1; J gene: TRBJ2-7; CDR3 protein: CSVEAGFGSYEQYF
V gene: TRBV9; J gene: TRBJ2-5; CDR3 protein: CASSVPTGGGETQYF
V gene: TRBV29-1; J gene: TRBJ2-1; CDR3 protein: CSLKAGGVFGEQFF
V gene: TRBV7-8; J gene: TRBJ2-3; CDR3 protein: CASSSLGSGDTQYF
V gene: TRBV10-3; J gene: TRBJ2-5; CDR3 protein: CAIRKGTEETQYF
V gene: TRBV25-1; J gene: TRBJ2-2; CDR3 protein: CASTSGRASGTGEPFF
V gene: TRBV5-1; J gene: TRBJ2-7; CDR3 protein: CASSLFPGATYEQYF
V gene: TRBV6-1; J gene: TRBJ2-5; CDR3 protein: CASNRVGQETQYF
V gene: TRBV7-9; J gene: TRBJ2-7; CDR3 protein: CASSRRDYEQYF
V gene: TRBV12-3/TRBV12-4; J gene: TRBJ1-2; CDR3 protein: CASSWASNYGYTF
V gene: TRBV12-3/TRBV12-4; J gene: TRBJ2-7; CDR3 protein: CASSRGTGQYF